This entry lists 11 T cell receptor beta chains sequenced from one sample in a study of T cells after yellow fever vaccination. TCRdb reprocessed the 5' RACE reads with MiXCR, giving one entry per CDR3 protein. Of about 47,000 distinct CDR3 sequences listed, roughly 7.3% are singletons. This sample comprised CD8+ T cells sorted from PBMCs, obtained around 14 days after the first yellow fever vaccination. The receptors originated from a man aged 18-30 years who received the YFV17D yellow fever vaccine.

The CDR3 reads CASSLEGGRAGAFF. CDR3 DNA: TGTGCCAGCAGCTTAGAGGGAGGTAGGGCTGGAGCTTTCTTT. The chain couples TRBV7-2 to TRBJ1-1; D call uncertain. The CDR3 sequence is 14 residues long. Germline CDR1 reads SGHTA; CDR2 reads FQGNSA. V shed 1 base and J shed 10 bases, with 16 bases lying between them.

This clonotype was picked up many times. The chain uses TRBV7-2 and TRBJ2-1; 9 bases align to TRBD2. Germline CDR1 and CDR2: SGHTA and FQGNSA. This CDR3 is 16 amino acids long. V lost 5 bases, J lost 6 bases, and 11 bases stayed unmatched. Here the CDR3 reads CASSLGRGGASNEQFF. The CDR3 nucleotides are TGTGCCAGCAGCCTAGGACGCGGGGGGGCCAGCAATGAGCAGTTCTTC.

This clonotype was observed at least ten times. The chain combines TRBV27 with TRBJ2-7; 7 bases map to TRBD2. V gave up 3 bases and J gave up 6 bases; unmatched junction bases: 5. CDR3 length: 13 amino acids. CDR1 is MNHEY and CDR2 is SMNVEV in the germline V gene (reference sequence). The CDR3 DNA follows: TGTGCCAGCAGTTTCGGGAGGAGGCGCGAGCAGTACTTC. Encoded protein: CASSFGRRREQYF.

In its sample, this clonotype was seen many times. The rearrangement joins TRBV5-1 to TRBJ1-2; tentative D call: TRBD1 (6 bases). CDR3 length equals 14 residues. Germline CDR1 reads SGHRS; CDR2 reads YFSETQ. V was trimmed by 4 bases and J by 7 bases, leaving 17 bases between them. This CDR3 reads CASSVTSGGRGYTF. For the CDR3, the DNA is TGCGCCAGCAGCGTAACATCGGGGGGCCGTGGCTACACCTTC. The full variable domain, rest sourced from reference TRBV5-1 and TRBJ1-2, is KAGVTQTPRYLIKTRGQQVTLSCSPISGHRSVSWYQQTPGQGLQFLFEYFSETQRNKGNFPGRFSGRQFSNSRSEMNVSTLELGDSALYLCASSVTSGGRGYTFGSGTRLTVV.

This clonotype has ten or more counts. The chain recombines TRBV24-1 with TRBJ2-1, with TRBD1 matching over 7 bases. The CDR3 extends over 18 amino acids. Germline V gene lookup returns CDR1 KGHDR and CDR2 SFDVKD. J was trimmed by 0 bases and V by 3 bases; bases with no gene match: 10. The CDR3 bases are TGTGCCACCAGTGATGGGTCCGGGACAGCGAGCTCCTACAATGAGCAGTTCTTC. This encodes CATSDGSGTASSYNEQFF.

The J gene is TRBJ2-7, the V gene TRBV12-5; no definite D call. Germline CDR1 and CDR2: LGHNT and FRNRAP. Between the trimmed V and J ends, which lost 4 bases and 1 base, there was a span of 8 bases. The CDR3 sequence is 13 residues long. The CDR3 DNA reads TGTGCTAGTGGTTGGACGGGTTCCTACGAGCAGTACTTC. Amino acids: CASGWTGSYEQYF.

At least ten counts were recorded for this clonotype. The rearrangement uses TRBV10-3 and TRBJ1-5; no definite D call. Germline CDR1 ENHRY, CDR2 SYGVKD. Trimming stripped 3 bases from V and 0 bases from J, with 3 bases between. This CDR3 region has 13 residues. CDR3 sequence reads: CAISDDSNQPQHF. In DNA form, the CDR3 reads TGTGCCATCAGTGACGATAGCAATCAGCCCCAGCATTTT.

The chain recombines TRBV7-2 with TRBJ1-5; no definite D call. Germline V gives CDR1 SGHTA, CDR2 FQGNSA. The V and J ends lost 1 base and 7 bases respectively, with 14 bases between them. The CDR3 runs to 15 residues. The CDR3 loop is CASSLEAGYYQPQHF. The CDR3 nucleotides are TGTGCCAGCAGCTTAGAGGCGGGCTATTACCAGCCCCAGCATTTT.

Notes on this clonotype: Given a much more abundant clone one base away, this may be a read error. The chain uses TRBV6-1 and TRBJ2-1; 10 nucleotides agree with TRBD1. Germline CDR1 reads MNHNS; CDR2 reads SASEGT. The CDR3 has 15 amino acids. V gave up 6 bases and J gave up 3 bases; unmatched junction bases: 5. CDR3 sequence: CASRLGQGFYNEQFF. In DNA, the CDR3 is TGTGCCAGCAGGTTGGGACAGGGGTTCTACAATGAGCAGTTCTTC.

Notes on this clonotype: Since a much larger clone is just one base distant, this may be a read error. The CDR3 loop is CAWSPVGIPGEQYF. In DNA form, the CDR3 reads TGTGCCTGGAGTCCGGTCGGGATCCCCGGGGAGCAGTACTTC. This chain uses TRBV30 with TRBJ2-7; tentatively, D is TRBD2 (5 bases). This CDR3 comprises 14 residues. V lost 2 bases to trimming and J lost 7 bases, with 18 bases between them. Germline CDR1 reads GTSNPN; CDR2 reads SVGIG (reference sequence).

This clonotype showed up many times. The V and J genes are TRBV13 and TRBJ2-7, with TRBD2 matching 11 bases. The CDR3 is made up of 14 amino acids. Germline V lookup: CDR1 PRHDT, CDR2 FYEKMQ (reference sequence). Unmatched junction bases numbered 3, after V lost 8 bases and J lost 0 bases. This CDR3 is CASLTSGNSYEQYV. The CDR3 region has the DNA TGTGCCAGCCTGACTAGCGGGAACTCCTACGAGCAGTACGTC.